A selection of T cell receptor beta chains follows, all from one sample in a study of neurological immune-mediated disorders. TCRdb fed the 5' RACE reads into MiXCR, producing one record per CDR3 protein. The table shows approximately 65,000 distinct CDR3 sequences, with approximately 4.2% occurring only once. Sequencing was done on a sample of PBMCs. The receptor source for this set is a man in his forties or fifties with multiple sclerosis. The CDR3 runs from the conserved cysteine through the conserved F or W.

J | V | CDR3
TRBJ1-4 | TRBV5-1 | CASSLGTGINEKLFF
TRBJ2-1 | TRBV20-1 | CSAAGGYNEQFF
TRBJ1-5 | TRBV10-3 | CAISESSNQPQHF
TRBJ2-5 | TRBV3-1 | CASAGETQYF
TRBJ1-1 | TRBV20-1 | CSAPRTGRETEAFF
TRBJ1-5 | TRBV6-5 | CASSQGAQYNQPQNF
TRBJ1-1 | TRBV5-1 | CASSLVPGFDTEAFF
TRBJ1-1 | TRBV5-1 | CASSLASLGGETEAFF
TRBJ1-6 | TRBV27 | CASRTGGRGSPLHF
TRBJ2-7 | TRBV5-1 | CASSLGGTASYEQYF
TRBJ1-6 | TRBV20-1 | CSARPVGPYNSPLNF
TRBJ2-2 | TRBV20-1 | CSARDRRSDTGELFF
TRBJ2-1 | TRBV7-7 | CASSLGPGRSSYNEQFF
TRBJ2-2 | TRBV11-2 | CASSLGHSWGFTGELFF
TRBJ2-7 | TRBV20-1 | CSARLAGGSSYEQYF
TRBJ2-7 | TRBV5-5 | CASSRPTGFYEQYF
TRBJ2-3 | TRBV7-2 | CASSLAVLDTDTQYF
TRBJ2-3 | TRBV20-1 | CSARLLSTDTQYF
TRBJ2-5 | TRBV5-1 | CASSLAGSQETQYF
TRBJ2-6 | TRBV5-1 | CASREDRGAGGANVLTF
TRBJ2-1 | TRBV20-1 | CSAPGLAGLYNEQFF
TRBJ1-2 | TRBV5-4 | CASSLVAGSGYTF
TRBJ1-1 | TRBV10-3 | CAIMVSGTNTEAFF
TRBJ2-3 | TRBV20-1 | CSASGIRGGFTDTQYF
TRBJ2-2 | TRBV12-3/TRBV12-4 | CASSPSSGGLGELFF
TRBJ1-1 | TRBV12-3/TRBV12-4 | CASSLRDWARYTEAFF
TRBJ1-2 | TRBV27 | CASSSLHLGGYTF
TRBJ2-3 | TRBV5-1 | CASSLDSQGGDTQYF
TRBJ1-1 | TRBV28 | CASSPIGAAGDTEAFF
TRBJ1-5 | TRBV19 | CASRQGNQPQHF
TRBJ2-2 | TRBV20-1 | CSASRRPSTGELFF
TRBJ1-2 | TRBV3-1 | CASSQASGGARINYGYTF
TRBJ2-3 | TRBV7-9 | CASSLTGSVADTQYF
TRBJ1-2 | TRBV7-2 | CASSLTGFGYTF
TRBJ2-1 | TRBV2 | CASSFAVSGGEQFF
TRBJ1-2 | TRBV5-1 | CASSTELLYGYTF
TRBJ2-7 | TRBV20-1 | CSASKRSTSGGAIGYEQYF
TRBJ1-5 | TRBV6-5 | CASSRTTGVPQPQNF
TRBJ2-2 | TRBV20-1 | CSAKSVSVGDAGELFF
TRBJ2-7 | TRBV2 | CASSRDRFSYEQYF
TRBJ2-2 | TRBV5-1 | CASSWTRGTGELFF
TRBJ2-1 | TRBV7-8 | CASSLVGTNNEQFF